This entry is about one TCR beta chain. Antigen unknown. This sample is drawn from a study of siplizumab effects on memory and regulatory T cells. General study points: Unstimulated naive T cells seemed to show more diversity than memory cells did, and they also seemed to be among the major contributors to the alloresponse. Of the alloreactive clones, only a minor fraction mapped to unstimulated subsets.

It was 95,000 to 100,000 TCR templates that were assayed per sample. Clones were read by immunoSEQ multiplex PCR, and TCRdb kept only the in-frame ones, dropping some. The data show 90,000 to 120,000 clones, 91% seen once. The germline gives CDR1 SNHLY, CDR2 FYNNEI. V shed 6 bases, J shed 0 bases, and the junction held 2 bases outside the gene matches. This CDR3 is 15 amino acids long. Sequenced material: CD4+ T cells sorted from blood. The source of this sequence is a human donor in good health. Some clones in this sample may be carry-over from other donors' samples. The chain has TRBV2 and TRBJ2-3, with 11 bases identical to TRBD2. The CDR3, as DNA: TGTGCCAGCAGGAGGACTAGCGGGAGCACAGATACGCAGTATTTT. Translated: CASRRTSGSTDTQYF.